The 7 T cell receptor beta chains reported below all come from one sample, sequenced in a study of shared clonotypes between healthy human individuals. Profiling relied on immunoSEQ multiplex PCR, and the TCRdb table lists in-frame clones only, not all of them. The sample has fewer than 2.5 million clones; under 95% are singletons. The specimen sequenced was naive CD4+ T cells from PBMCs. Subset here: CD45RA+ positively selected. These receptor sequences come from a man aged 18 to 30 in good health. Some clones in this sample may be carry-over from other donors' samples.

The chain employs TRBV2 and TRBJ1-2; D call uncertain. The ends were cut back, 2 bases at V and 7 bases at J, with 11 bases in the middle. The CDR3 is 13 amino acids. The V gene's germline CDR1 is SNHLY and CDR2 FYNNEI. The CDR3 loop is CASSETPLAGYTF. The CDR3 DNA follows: TGTGCCAGCAGTGAAACCCCTCTGGCTGGCTACACCTTC. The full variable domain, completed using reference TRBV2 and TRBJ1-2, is EPEVTQTPSHQVTQMGQEVILRCVPISNHLYFYWYRQILGQKVEFLVSFYNNEISEKSEIFDDQFSVERPDGSNFTLKIRSTKLEDSAMYFCASSETPLAGYTFGSGTRLTVV.

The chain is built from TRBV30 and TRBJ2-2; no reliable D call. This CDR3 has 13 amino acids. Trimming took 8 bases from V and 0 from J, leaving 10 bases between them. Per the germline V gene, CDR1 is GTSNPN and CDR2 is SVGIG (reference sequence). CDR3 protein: CAGGFANTGELFF. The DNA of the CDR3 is TGTGCCGGCGGCTTCGCGAACACCGGGGAGCTGTTTTTT.

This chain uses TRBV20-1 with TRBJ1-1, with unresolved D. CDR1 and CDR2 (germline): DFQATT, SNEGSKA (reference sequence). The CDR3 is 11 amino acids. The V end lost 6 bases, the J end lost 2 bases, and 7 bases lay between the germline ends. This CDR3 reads CSAIFNTEAFF. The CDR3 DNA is TGCAGTGCCATATTTAACACTGAAGCTTTCTTT.

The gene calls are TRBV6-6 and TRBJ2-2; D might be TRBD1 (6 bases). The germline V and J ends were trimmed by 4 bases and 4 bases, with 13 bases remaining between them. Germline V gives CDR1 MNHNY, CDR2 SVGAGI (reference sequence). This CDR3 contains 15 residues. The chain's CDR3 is CASSSAARGTGELFF. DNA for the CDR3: TGTGCCAGCAGTTCAGCCGCCAGGGGCACCGGGGAGCTGTTTTTT.

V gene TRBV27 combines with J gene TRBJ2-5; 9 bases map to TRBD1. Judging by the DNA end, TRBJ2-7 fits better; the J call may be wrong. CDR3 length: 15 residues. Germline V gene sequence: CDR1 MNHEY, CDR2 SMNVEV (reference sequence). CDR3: CASSFKTGGSYEQYF. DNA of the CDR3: TGTGCCAGCAGTTTCAAGACAGGGGGCTCCTACGAGCAGTACTTC.

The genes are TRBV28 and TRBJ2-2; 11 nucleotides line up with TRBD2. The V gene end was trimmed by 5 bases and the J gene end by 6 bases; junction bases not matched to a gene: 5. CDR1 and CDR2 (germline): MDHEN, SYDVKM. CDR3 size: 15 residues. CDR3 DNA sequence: TGTGCCAGCAGTCCTAGCGGGAGGCCCTCCGGGGAGCTGTTTTTT. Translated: CASSPSGRPSGELFF.

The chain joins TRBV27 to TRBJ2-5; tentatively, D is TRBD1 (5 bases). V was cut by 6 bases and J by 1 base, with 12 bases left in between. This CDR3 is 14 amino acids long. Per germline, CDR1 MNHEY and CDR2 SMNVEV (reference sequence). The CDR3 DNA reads TGTGCCAGCAGAATATGGGGCTCCCAAGAGACCCAGTACTTC. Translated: CASRIWGSQETQYF.